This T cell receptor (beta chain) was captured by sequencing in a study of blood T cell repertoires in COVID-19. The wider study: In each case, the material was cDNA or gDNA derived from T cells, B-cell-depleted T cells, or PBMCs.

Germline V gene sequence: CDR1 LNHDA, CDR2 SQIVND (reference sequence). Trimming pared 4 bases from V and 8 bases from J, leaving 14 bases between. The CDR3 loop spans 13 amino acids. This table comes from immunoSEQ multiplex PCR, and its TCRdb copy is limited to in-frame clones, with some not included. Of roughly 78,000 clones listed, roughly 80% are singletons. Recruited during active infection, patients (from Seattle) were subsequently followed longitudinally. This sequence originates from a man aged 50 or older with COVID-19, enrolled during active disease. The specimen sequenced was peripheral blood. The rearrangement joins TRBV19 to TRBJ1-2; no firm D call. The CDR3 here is CASSTPGERGYTF. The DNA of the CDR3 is TGTGCCAGTAGTACGCCGGGAGAAAGGGGCTACACCTTC.